This T cell receptor (beta chain) was profiled in a study of T cells after yellow fever vaccination. Overall study results and limits: Re-detected after boosting: most primary clones, almost 97% of CD4 and roughly 88% of CD8.

TCRdb re-derived calls from the 5' RACE reads in MiXCR, one entry per CDR3 protein. The sample gives about 260,000 distinct CDR3 sequences, roughly 3.7% of which show up once; under 20% is in the top ten. Ten or more counts support this clonotype. Its cognate antigen is unknown. CDR1 and CDR2 (germline): LGHNA, YNFKEQ. Trimming left V 0 bases short and J 9 bases short, with 12 bases between. This CDR3 comprises 13 residues. V gene TRBV4-2 combines with J gene TRBJ2-7, with D perhaps matching TRBD1 (6 bases). Sequenced material: PBMCs, taken 15 days after the yellow fever booster vaccination. The origin of this receptor is a man aged 18 to 29 who received the YFV17D yellow fever vaccine. In DNA form, the CDR3 reads TGTGCCAGCAGCCAAGATATGGGGGCCAGGCAGTACGTC. It encodes CASSQDMGARQYV.